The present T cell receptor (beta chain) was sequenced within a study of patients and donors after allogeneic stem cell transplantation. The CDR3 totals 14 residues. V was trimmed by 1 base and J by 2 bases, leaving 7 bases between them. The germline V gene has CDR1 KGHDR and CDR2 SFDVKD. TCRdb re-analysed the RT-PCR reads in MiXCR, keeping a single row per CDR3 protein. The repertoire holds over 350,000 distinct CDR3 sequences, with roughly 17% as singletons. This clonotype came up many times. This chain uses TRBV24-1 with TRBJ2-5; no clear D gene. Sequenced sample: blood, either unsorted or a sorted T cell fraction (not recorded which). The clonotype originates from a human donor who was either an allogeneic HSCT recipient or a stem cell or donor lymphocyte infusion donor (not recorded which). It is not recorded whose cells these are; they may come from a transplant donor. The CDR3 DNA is TGTGCCACCAGTGATTTTCGGCAACAAGAGACCCAGTACTTC. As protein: CATSDFRQQETQYF.